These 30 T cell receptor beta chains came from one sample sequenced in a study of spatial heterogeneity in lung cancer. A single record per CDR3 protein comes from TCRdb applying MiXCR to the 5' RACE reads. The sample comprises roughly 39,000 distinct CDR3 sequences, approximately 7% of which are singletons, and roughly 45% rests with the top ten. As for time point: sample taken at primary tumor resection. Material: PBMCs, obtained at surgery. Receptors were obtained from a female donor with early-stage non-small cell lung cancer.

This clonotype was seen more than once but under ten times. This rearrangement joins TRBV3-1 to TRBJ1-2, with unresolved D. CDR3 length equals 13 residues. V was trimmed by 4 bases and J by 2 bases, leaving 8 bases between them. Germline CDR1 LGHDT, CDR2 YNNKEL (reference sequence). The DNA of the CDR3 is TGTGCCAGCAGCCCTATGGGGAACTATGGCTACACCTTC. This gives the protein CASSPMGNYGYTF.

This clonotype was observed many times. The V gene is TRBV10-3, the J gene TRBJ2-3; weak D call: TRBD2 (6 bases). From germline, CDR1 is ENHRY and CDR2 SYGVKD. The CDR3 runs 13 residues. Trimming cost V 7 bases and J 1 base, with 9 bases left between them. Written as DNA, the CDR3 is TGTGCCATCAACTTAGCGGGCACAGATACGCAGTATTTT. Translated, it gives CAINLAGTDTQYF.

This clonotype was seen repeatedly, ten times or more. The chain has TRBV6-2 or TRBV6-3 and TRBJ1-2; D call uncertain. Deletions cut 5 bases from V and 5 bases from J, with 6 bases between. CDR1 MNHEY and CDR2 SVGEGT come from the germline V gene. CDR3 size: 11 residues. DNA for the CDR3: TGTGCCAGCAGTCTGACGTATGGCTACACCTTC. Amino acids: CASSLTYGYTF.

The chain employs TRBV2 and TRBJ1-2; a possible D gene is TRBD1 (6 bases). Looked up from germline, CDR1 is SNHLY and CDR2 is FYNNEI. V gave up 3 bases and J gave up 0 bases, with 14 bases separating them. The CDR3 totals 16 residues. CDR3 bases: TGTGCCAGCAGTGAGGGGGACACTGTCCCTAACTATGGCTACACCTTC. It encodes CASSEGDTVPNYGYTF. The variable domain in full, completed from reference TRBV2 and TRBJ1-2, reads EPEVTQTPSHQVTQMGQEVILRCVPISNHLYFYWYRQILGQKVEFLVSFYNNEISEKSEIFDDQFSVERPDGSNFTLKIRSTKLEDSAMYFCASSEGDTVPNYGYTFGSGTRLTVV.

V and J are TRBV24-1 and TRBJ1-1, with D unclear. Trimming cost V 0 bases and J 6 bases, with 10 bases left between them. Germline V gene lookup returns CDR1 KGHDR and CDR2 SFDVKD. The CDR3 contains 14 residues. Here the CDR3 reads CATSDLGFHPEAFF. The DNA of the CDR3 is TGTGCCACCAGTGATTTGGGGTTTCACCCTGAAGCTTTCTTT.

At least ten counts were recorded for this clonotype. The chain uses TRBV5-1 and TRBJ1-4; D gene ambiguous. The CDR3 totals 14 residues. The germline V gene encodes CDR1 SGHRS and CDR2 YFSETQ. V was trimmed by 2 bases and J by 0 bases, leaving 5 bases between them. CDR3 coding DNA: TGCGCCAGCAGCTTAGATTCAACTAATGAAAAACTGTTTTTT. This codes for CASSLDSTNEKLFF.

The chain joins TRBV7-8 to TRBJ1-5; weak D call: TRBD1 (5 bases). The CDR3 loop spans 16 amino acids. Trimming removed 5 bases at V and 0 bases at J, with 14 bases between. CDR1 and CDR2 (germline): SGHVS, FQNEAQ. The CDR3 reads CASSRMEGRSNQPQHF. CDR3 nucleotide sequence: TGTGCCAGCAGCCGCATGGAGGGACGTAGCAATCAGCCCCAGCATTTT.

In DNA, the CDR3 is TGTGCCTGGGGACTAGCGGGGGGAAGTGAGCAGTTCTTC. As protein: CAWGLAGGSEQFF. The chain is built from TRBV30 and TRBJ2-1; 14 nucleotides agree with TRBD2. The V gene's germline CDR1 is GTSNPN and CDR2 SVGIG (reference sequence). The V and J ends lost 5 bases and 9 bases, in that order; junction bases with no gene match: 3. The CDR3 loop spans 13 amino acids.

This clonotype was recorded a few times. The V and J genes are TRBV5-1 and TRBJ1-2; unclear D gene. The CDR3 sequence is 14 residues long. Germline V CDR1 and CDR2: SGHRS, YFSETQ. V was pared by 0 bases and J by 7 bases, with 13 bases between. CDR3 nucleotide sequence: TGCGCCAGCAGCTTGGGGAGGGATCAGCCTGGCTACACCTTC. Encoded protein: CASSLGRDQPGYTF.

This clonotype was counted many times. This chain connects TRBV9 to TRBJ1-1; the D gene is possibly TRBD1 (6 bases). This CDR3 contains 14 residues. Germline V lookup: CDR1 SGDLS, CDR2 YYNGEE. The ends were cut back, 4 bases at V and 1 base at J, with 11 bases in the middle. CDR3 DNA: TGTGCCAGCAGCTCACAGGACAGGAACACTGAAGCTTTCTTT. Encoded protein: CASSSQDRNTEAFF.

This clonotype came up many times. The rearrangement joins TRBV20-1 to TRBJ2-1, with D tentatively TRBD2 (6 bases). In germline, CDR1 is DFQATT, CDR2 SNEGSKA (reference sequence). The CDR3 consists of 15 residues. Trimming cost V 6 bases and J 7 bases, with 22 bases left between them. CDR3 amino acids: CSAIPGLPGRNEQFF. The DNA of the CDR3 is TGCAGTGCAATCCCGGGACTCCCCGGTCGGAATGAGCAGTTCTTC.

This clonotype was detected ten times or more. The CDR3 DNA reads as TGTGCCAGCAGCCTAACAGGGGGCGTGGGTGGCTACACCTTC. Translated: CASSLTGGVGGYTF. The rearrangement uses TRBV28 and TRBJ1-2; 9 positions agree with TRBD1. There are 14 residues in the CDR3. The ends lost 6 bases at V and 7 bases at J; junction bases unmatched: 9. Germline CDR1 MDHEN, CDR2 SYDVKM.

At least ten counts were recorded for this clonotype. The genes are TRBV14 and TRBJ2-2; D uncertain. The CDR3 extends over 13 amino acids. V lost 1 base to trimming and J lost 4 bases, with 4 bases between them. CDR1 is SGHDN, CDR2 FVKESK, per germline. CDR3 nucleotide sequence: TGTGCCAGCAGCCAAGTTTTCACCGGGGAGCTGTTTTTT. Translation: CASSQVFTGELFF.

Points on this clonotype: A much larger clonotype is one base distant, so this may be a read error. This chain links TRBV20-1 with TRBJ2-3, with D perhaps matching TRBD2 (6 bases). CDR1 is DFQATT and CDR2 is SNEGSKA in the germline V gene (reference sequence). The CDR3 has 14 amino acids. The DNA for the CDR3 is TGCAGTGCTTTTCGGGGCGGGAACACACATACGCAGTATTTT. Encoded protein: CSAFRGGNTHTQYF.

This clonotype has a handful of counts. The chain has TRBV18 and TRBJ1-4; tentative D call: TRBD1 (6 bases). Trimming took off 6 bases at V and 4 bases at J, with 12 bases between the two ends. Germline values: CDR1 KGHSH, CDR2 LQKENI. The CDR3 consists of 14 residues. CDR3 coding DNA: TGTGCCAGCTCCCATGGACAGTATAATGAAAAACTGTTTTTT. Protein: CASSHGQYNEKLFF.

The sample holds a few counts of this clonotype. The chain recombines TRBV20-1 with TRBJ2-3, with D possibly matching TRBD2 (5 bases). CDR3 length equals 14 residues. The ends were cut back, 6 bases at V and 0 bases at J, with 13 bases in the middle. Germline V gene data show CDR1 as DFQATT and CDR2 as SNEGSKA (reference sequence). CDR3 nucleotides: TGCAGTGCCGTCCCCACGGGGAGCACAGATACGCAGTATTTT. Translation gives CSAVPTGSTDTQYF.

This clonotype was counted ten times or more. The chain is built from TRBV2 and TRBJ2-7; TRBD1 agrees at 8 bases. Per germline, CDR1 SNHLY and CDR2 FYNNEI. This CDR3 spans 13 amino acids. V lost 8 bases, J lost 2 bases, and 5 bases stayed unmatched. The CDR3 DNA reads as TGTGCCAGCGACGGGACAGGTCCCTACGAGCAGTACTTC. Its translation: CASDGTGPYEQYF.

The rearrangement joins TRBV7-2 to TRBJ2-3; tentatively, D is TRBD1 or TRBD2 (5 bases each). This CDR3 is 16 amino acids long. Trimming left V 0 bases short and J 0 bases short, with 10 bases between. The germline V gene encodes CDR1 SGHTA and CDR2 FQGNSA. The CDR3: CASSLAGVSSTDTQYF. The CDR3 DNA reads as TGTGCCAGCAGCTTAGCGGGGGTGTCTAGCACAGATACGCAGTATTTT.

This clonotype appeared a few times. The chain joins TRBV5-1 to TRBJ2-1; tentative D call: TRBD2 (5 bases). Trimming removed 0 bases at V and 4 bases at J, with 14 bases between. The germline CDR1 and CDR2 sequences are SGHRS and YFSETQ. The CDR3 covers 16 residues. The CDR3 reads CASSLGSSSTYNEQFF. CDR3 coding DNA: TGCGCCAGCAGCTTGGGGTCTAGCAGCACTTACAATGAGCAGTTCTTC. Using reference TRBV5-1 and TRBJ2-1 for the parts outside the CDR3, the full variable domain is KAGVTQTPRYLIKTRGQQVTLSCSPISGHRSVSWYQQTPGQGLQFLFEYFSETQRNKGNFPGRFSGRQFSNSRSEMNVSTLELGDSALYLCASSLGSSSTYNEQFFGPGTRLTVL.

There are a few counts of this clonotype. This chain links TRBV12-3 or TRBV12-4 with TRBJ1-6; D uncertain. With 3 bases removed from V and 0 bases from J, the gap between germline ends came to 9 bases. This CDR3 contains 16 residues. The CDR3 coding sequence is TGTGCCAGCAGTTTGGTGTTGGGCTCCTATAATTCACCCCTCCACTTT. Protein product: CASSLVLGSYNSPLHF.

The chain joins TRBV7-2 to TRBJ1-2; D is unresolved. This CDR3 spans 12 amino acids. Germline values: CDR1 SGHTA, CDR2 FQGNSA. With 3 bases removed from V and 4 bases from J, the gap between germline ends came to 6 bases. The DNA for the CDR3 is TGTGCCAGCAGCTTTGGTGCCTATGGCTACACCTTC. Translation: CASSFGAYGYTF. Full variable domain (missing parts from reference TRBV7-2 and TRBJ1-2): GAGVSQSPSNKVTEKGKDVELRCDPISGHTALYWYRQSLGQGLEFLIYFQGNSAPDKSGLPSDRFSAERTGGSVSTLTIQRTQQEDSAVYLCASSFGAYGYTFGSGTRLTVV.

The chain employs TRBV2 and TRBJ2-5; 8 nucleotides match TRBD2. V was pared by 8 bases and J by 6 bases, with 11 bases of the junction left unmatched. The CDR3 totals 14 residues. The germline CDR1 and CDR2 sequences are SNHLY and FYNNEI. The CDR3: CASRAGSSGQTQYF. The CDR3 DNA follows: TGTGCCAGCCGAGCAGGGTCTAGCGGGCAGACCCAGTACTTC.

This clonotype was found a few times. The CDR3: CASSLVAGNYNEQFF. The DNA for the CDR3 is TGTGCCAGCAGCTTAGTAGCGGGGAACTACAATGAGCAGTTCTTC. The chain couples TRBV7-3 to TRBJ2-1; 8 bases match TRBD2. CDR1 and CDR2 from the germline V gene are SGHTA and FQGTGA. With 2 bases clipped from V and 3 bases from J, the junction kept 3 bases outside the gene matches. This CDR3 region has 15 residues.

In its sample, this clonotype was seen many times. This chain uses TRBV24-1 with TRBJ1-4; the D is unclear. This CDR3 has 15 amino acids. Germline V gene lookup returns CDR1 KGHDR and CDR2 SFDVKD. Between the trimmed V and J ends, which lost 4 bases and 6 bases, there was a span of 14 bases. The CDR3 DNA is TGTGCCACCAGTGACCCGAGGAGCTCAGATGAAAAACTGTTTTTT. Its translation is CATSDPRSSDEKLFF.

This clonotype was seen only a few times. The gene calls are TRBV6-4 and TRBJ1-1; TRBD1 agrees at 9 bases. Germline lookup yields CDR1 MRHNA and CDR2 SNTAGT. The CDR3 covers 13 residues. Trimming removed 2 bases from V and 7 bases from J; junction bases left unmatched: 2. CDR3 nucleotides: TGTGCCAGCAGTGACGAGACAGGGGGTGAAGCTTTCTTT. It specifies CASSDETGGEAFF.

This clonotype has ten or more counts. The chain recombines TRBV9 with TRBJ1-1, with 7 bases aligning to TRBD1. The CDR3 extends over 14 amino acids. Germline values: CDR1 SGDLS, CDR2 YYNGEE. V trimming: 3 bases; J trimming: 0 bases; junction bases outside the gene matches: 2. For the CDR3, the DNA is TGTGCCAGCAGCGCGGGACAGTTGAACACTGAAGCTTTCTTT. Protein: CASSAGQLNTEAFF.

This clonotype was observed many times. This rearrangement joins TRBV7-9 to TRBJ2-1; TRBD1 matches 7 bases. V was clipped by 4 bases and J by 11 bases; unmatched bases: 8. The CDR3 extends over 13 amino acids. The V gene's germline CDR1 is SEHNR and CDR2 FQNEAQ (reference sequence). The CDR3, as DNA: TGTGCCAGCAGCTCCACAGGGGTTAGACAGCAGTTCTTC. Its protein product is CASSSTGVRQQFF.

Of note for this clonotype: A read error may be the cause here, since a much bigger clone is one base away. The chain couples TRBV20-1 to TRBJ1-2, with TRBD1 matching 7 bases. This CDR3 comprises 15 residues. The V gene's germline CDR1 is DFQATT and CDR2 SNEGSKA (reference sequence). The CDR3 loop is CSARGGQISNYGYIF. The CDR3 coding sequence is TGCAGTGCAAGAGGGGGCCAAATTTCTAACTATGGCTACATCTTC.

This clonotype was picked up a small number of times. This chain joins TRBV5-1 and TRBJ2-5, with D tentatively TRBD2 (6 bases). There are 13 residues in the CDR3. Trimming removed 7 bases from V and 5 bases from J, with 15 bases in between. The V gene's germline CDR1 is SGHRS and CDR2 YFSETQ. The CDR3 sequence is CASQRGNAETQYF. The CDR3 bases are TGCGCCAGCCAACGGGGGAACGCGGAGACCCAGTACTTC. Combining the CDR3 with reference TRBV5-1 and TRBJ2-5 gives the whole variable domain KAGVTQTPRYLIKTRGQQVTLSCSPISGHRSVSWYQQTPGQGLQFLFEYFSETQRNKGNFPGRFSGRQFSNSRSEMNVSTLELGDSALYLCASQRGNAETQYFGPGTRLLVL.

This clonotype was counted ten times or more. The CDR3 bases are TGTGCCAGCAGCTTAGGGACAGCGGGCTTATCTGGGGCCAACGTCCTGACTTTC. It yields the protein CASSLGTAGLSGANVLTF. The chain is built from TRBV7-9 and TRBJ2-6; the D call may be TRBD1 or TRBD2 (6 bases each). CDR3 length equals 18 residues. CDR1 and CDR2 (germline): SEHNR, FQNEAQ (reference sequence). V was pared by 1 base and J by 1 base, with 14 bases between.